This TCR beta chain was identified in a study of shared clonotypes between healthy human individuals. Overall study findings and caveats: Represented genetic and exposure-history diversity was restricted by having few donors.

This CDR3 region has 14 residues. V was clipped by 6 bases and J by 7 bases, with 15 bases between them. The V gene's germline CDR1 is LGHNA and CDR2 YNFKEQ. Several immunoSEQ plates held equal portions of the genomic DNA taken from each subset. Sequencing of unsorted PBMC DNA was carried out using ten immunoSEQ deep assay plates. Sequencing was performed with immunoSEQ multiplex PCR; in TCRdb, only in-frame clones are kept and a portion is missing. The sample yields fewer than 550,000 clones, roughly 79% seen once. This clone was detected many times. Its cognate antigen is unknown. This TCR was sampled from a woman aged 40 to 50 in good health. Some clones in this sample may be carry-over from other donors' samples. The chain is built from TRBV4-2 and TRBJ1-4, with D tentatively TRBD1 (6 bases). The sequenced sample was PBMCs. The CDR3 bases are TGTGCCAGCAGTCCACAGGGCAGCGGTGAAAAACTGTTTTTT. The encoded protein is CASSPQGSGEKLFF.